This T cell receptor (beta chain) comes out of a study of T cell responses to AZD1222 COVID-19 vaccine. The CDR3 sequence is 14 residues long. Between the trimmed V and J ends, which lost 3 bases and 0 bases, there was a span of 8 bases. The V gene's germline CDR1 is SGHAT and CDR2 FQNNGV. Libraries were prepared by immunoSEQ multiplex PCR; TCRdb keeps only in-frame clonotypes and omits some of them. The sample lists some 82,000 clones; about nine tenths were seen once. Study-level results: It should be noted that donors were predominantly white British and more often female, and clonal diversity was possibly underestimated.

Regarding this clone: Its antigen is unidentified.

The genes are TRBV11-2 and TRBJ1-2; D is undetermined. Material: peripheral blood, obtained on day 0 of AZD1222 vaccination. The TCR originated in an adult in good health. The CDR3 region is CASSLGGANYGYTF. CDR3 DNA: TGTGCCAGCAGCTTGGGAGGTGCTAACTATGGCTACACCTTC.